A single sample gave rise to the 24 T cell receptor beta chains below, sequenced in a study of T cell responses to AZD1222 COVID-19 vaccine. Profiled with immunoSEQ multiplex PCR; TCRdb holds only in-frame clones, not every one. The table lists approximately 160,000 clones, 85% to 95% of them singletons. Here the sequenced sample was peripheral blood, taken on day 0 of AZD1222 vaccination. The receptors come from an adult in good health.

This chain connects TRBV25-1 to TRBJ2-5, with D possibly matching TRBD1 (6 bases). The CDR3 covers 15 residues. Germline assignment: CDR1 MGHDK and CDR2 SYGVNS. V dropped 7 bases and J dropped 0 bases, with 15 bases sitting between them. CDR3 nucleotide sequence: TGTGCCAGCAAGACAAAACAGGGAAACCAAGAGACCCAGTACTTC. Amino acid sequence: CASKTKQGNQETQYF. Variable domain in full (rest from reference TRBV25-1 and TRBJ2-5): EADIYQTPRYLVIGTGKKITLECSQTMGHDKMYWYQQDPGMELHLIHYSYGVNSTEKGDLSSESTVSRIRTEHFPLTLESARPSHTSQYLCASKTKQGNQETQYFGPGTRLLVL.

The V and J genes are TRBV2 and TRBJ2-2, with D possibly TRBD2 on 5 matching bases. With 8 bases removed from V and 1 base from J, the gap between germline ends came to 11 bases. The germline V gene encodes CDR1 SNHLY and CDR2 FYNNEI. The CDR3 totals 14 residues. CDR3 protein: CASRRAGNTGELFF. CDR3 DNA sequence: TGTGCCAGCCGTAGGGCGGGGAACACCGGGGAGCTGTTTTTT.

This chain connects TRBV18 to TRBJ1-1; no reliable D call. Looked up from germline, CDR1 is KGHSH and CDR2 is LQKENI. V was pared by 1 base and J by 5 bases, with 17 bases between. CDR3 length equals 16 residues. The CDR3 DNA follows: TGTGCCAGCTCACCACTCGGGGTCGGCAGTCCAACTGAAGCTTTCTTT. Amino acid sequence: CASSPLGVGSPTEAFF.

Comments on this clone: The sample has other DNA sequences that encode this CDR3 too. The gene calls are TRBV6-5 and TRBJ1-1; D not resolved. The length of the CDR3 is 12 residues. Germline lookup yields CDR1 MNHEY and CDR2 SVGAGI. V shed 2 bases and J shed 1 base, with 2 bases lying between them. CDR3 sequence: CASSYRNTEAFF. As DNA, the CDR3 is TGTGCCAGCAGTTACAGGAACACTGAAGCTTTCTTT.

The chain uses TRBV12-3 or TRBV12-4 and TRBJ2-5, with 7 positions matching TRBD2. There are 12 residues in the CDR3. V shed 6 bases and J 5 bases; nucleotides not matched to a gene: 3. The CDR3 loop is CASRRLAETQYF. DNA of the CDR3: TGTGCCAGCAGGAGACTAGCTGAGACCCAGTACTTC.

CDR3 in DNA: TGTGCCAGCAGCCCCTCGGGTGGACTAGCGGCAAAAGAGACCCAGTACTTC. Amino acid sequence: CASSPSGGLAAKETQYF. This sequence joins TRBV7-3 and TRBJ2-5, with 10 bases identical to TRBD2. Trimming at V came to 5 bases and at J to 3 bases, leaving 12 bases not matched to a gene. The CDR3 loop spans 17 amino acids. CDR1 and CDR2 (germline): SGHTA, FQGTGA.

The chain has TRBV7-2 and TRBJ1-2, with no clear D. Trimming removed 5 bases from V and 4 bases from J, with 17 bases in between. CDR1 and CDR2 from the germline V gene are SGHTA and FQGNSA. The length of the CDR3 is 15 residues. This CDR3 reads CASSPVAPAIYGYTF. The CDR3 nucleotides are TGTGCCAGCAGCCCCGTGGCACCTGCTATCTATGGCTACACCTTC.

The chain carries TRBV2 and TRBJ2-1; D gene unclear. Germline V gene sequence: CDR1 SNHLY, CDR2 FYNNEI. The germline V and J ends were trimmed by 10 bases and 0 bases, with 13 bases remaining between them. This CDR3 contains 14 residues. CDR3 nucleotide sequence: TGTGCCAACAACCCCTCGAGCTCCTACAATGAGCAGTTCTTC. It encodes CANNPSSSYNEQFF.

This chain uses TRBV7-3 with TRBJ2-1; weak D call: TRBD1 (5 bases). V was pared by 2 bases and J by 6 bases, with 5 bases between. The CDR3 has 12 residues. Germline CDR1 reads SGHTA; CDR2 reads FQGTGA. The CDR3 DNA is TGTGCCAGCAGCTTAGGGGCCAATGAGCAGTTCTTC. Translating it yields CASSLGANEQFF. The variable domain in full, with the rest retrieved from reference TRBV7-3 and TRBJ2-1, is GAGVSQTPSNKVTEKGKYVELRCDPISGHTALYWYRQSLGQGPEFLIYFQGTGAADDSGLPNDRFFAVRPEGSVSTLKIQRTERGDSAVYLCASSLGANEQFFGPGTRLTVL.

This chain connects TRBV28 to TRBJ1-1; D gene unclear. The CDR3 has 14 amino acids. Trimming took 2 bases from V and 11 from J, leaving 18 bases between them. Looked up from germline, CDR1 is MDHEN and CDR2 is SYDVKM. This chain's CDR3 is CASSLTTALMEAFF. The DNA of the CDR3 is TGTGCCAGCAGTTTAACAACAGCTCTAATGGAGGCTTTCTTT.

The chain carries TRBV7-9 and TRBJ2-5; TRBD2 agrees at 12 bases. The CDR3 is 14 amino acids. Germline CDR1 is SEHNR and CDR2 is FQNEAQ (reference sequence). V lost 8 bases and J lost 7; bases outside the gene matches: 8. The CDR3 region has the DNA TGTGCCAGCTACTCTAGCGGGGGGGCTGGGACCCAGTACTTC. This codes for CASYSSGGAGTQYF.

The chain links TRBV24-1 to TRBJ2-7; 7 bases map to TRBD1. Looked up from germline, CDR1 is KGHDR and CDR2 is SFDVKD. Trimming removed 4 bases from V and 2 bases from J; junction bases left unmatched: 4. The CDR3 has 14 amino acids. CDR3 sequence reads: CATSDRDRAYEQYF. CDR3 nucleotides: TGTGCCACCAGTGACAGGGACAGAGCCTACGAGCAGTACTTC.

V gene TRBV3-1 (or the pseudogene TRBV3-2) combines with J gene TRBJ1-6; TRBD1 might be the D (6 bases). In germline, CDR1 is LGHDT, CDR2 YNNKEL (reference sequence). This CDR3 contains 15 residues. The V and J ends lost 0 bases and 7 bases respectively, with 10 bases between them. In DNA, the CDR3 is TGTGCCAGCAGCCAAGACCCAGGGGACAATTCACCCCTCCACTTT. It specifies CASSQDPGDNSPLHF.

The chain employs TRBV10-1 and TRBJ1-5; a possible D gene is TRBD1 (6 bases). The CDR3 loop spans 18 amino acids. V was cut by 0 bases and J by 4 bases, with 19 bases left in between. From germline, CDR1 is WNHNN and CDR2 SYGVQD (reference sequence). The CDR3 nucleotides read TGCGCCAGCAGTGAGTCAGTCTTTTGGACAGCCACGAATCAGCCCCAGCATTTT. Its protein is CASSESVFWTATNQPQHF.

The V call is TRBV10-2, the J call TRBJ1-5, with D unresolved. V gave up 8 bases and J gave up 6 bases, with 8 bases separating them. This CDR3 region has 11 residues. CDR1 is WSHSY, CDR2 SAAADI, per germline. The CDR3 is CASGFGQPQHF. For the CDR3, the DNA is TGCGCCAGCGGGTTTGGTCAGCCCCAGCATTTT.

The rearrangement joins TRBV6-1 to TRBJ1-1, with D hard to call. CDR1 is MNHNS and CDR2 is SASEGT in the germline V gene. Trimming removed 7 bases from V and 5 bases from J, with 14 bases in between. This CDR3 is 13 amino acids long. CDR3 amino acids: CASTPPDGTEAFF. For the CDR3, the DNA is TGTGCCAGCACCCCCCCGGACGGAACTGAAGCTTTCTTT.

The chain recombines TRBV5-6 with TRBJ1-1, with a tentative D call TRBD1 (5 bases). Germline-derived CDR1 and CDR2 are SGHDT and YYEEEE. The CDR3 runs to 13 residues. Trimming removed 3 bases from V and 1 base from J, with 7 bases in between. As DNA, the CDR3 is TGTGCCAGCAGCTCCACAGGGAACACTGAAGCTTTCTTT. Amino acids: CASSSTGNTEAFF.

The chain recombines TRBV27 with TRBJ1-5, with no clear D. CDR3 size: 15 residues. The V end lost 2 bases, the J end lost 9 bases, and 17 bases lay between the germline ends. CDR1 is MNHEY, CDR2 SMNVEV, per germline (reference sequence). The CDR3 sequence is CASSLTHGGRRPQHF. In DNA, the CDR3 is TGTGCCAGCAGTTTAACCCACGGCGGGAGAAGGCCCCAGCATTTT.

This chain uses TRBV7-2 with TRBJ1-1, with TRBD1 identical over 8 bases. The V and J ends lost 5 bases and 0 bases, in that order; junction bases with no gene match: 5. The CDR3 spans 15 residues. From germline, CDR1 is SGHTA and CDR2 FQGNSA. The CDR3 nucleotides read TGTGCCAGCAGCAACAGGGGGGTCCTGAACACTGAAGCTTTCTTT. Translating it yields CASSNRGVLNTEAFF.

The chain has TRBV3-1 (or the pseudogene TRBV3-2) and TRBJ2-7, with D tentatively TRBD1 or TRBD2 (5 bases each). The V end lost 1 base, the J end lost 5 bases, and 12 bases lay between the germline ends. Germline V gene lookup returns CDR1 LGHDT and CDR2 YNNKEL (reference sequence). The CDR3 is 14 residues long. This CDR3 is CASSQGEGSHEQYF. As DNA, the CDR3 is TGTGCCAGCAGCCAAGGAGAGGGGTCCCACGAGCAGTACTTC.

The rearrangement joins TRBV19 to TRBJ1-1, with D tentatively TRBD1 (5 bases). Germline lookup yields CDR1 LNHDA and CDR2 SQIVND (reference sequence). V was trimmed by 6 bases and J by 3 bases, leaving 14 bases between them. This CDR3 has 14 residues. CDR3 residues: CASRSEGLDTEAFF. As DNA, the CDR3 is TGTGCCAGTAGATCCGAGGGGTTGGACACTGAAGCTTTCTTT. Complete variable domain (other parts from reference TRBV19 and TRBJ1-1): DGGITQSPKYLFRKEGQNVTLSCEQNLNHDAMYWYRQDPGQGLRLIYYSQIVNDFQKGDIAEGYSVSREKKESFPLTVTSAQKNPTAFYLCASRSEGLDTEAFFGQGTRLTVV.

J is TRBJ1-1 and V is TRBV11-3, with D hard to call. The length of the CDR3 is 14 residues. Germline CDR1 and CDR2: SGHNT and YENEEA. Trimming removed 3 bases at V and 1 base at J, with 9 bases between. The CDR3 loop is CASSFRSGNTEAFF. The DNA of the CDR3 is TGTGCCAGCAGCTTCCGGAGTGGGAACACTGAAGCTTTCTTT.

The chain recombines TRBV4-1 with TRBJ2-7; possibly TRBD2 for D (5 bases). V was pared by 4 bases and J by 0 bases, with 7 bases between. The CDR3 contains 13 residues. CDR1 and CDR2 from the germline V gene are MGHRA and YSYEKL. The CDR3 here is CASSPGSSYEQYF. The CDR3 DNA sequence: TGCGCCAGCAGCCCTGGGAGCTCCTACGAGCAGTACTTC.

The chain recombines TRBV6-2 or TRBV6-3 with TRBJ1-4; TRBD1 matches at 8 bases. The CDR3 has 14 amino acids. The junction had 3 bases not matched to a gene; V was cut back by 2 bases and J by 7 bases. The germline V gene has CDR1 MNHEY and CDR2 SVGEGT. The CDR3 bases are TGTGCCAGCAGTTACGGGACAGGATCTGAAAAACTGTTTTTT. Amino acid sequence: CASSYGTGSEKLFF.